A selection of T cell receptor beta chains follows, all from one sample in a study of cytomegalovirus exposure and HLA in healthy donors. TCRdb keeps only in-frame clones here, not all; method: immunoSEQ multiplex PCR. The sample lists over 150,000 clones; around 80% were seen once. Sequencing input: PBMCs. These receptors all come from a male donor in good health and CMV-seronegative. Each CDR3 is given without its conserved first and last residue. Fields, in order: CDR3 protein, J gene, D gene, V gene. A D gene is named only where the DNA matches it firmly.

CDR3: ATRSLAVYNEQF
J: TRBJ2-1
D: TRBD2
V: TRBV15

CDR3: AWSVGLVNEQF
J: TRBJ2-1
D: -
V: TRBV30

CDR3: ASSSTGNPNQPQH
J: TRBJ1-5
D: -
V: TRBV6-6

CDR3: ASSTSTQGGGNTIY
J: TRBJ1-3
D: TRBD1
V: TRBV5-1

CDR3: ASRGTGQETQY
J: TRBJ2-5
D: TRBD1
V: TRBV6-5

CDR3: ASSRDRLNTEAF
J: TRBJ1-1
D: TRBD1
V: TRBV2

CDR3: ASSETGDPQQY
J: TRBJ2-7
D: TRBD1
V: TRBV2

CDR3: ASSARTGLDEKLF
J: TRBJ1-4
D: TRBD1
V: TRBV7-9

CDR3: ASSVTGDITDTQY
J: TRBJ2-3
D: TRBD1
V: TRBV5-1

CDR3: ASSPTGAAYGYT
J: TRBJ1-2
D: TRBD1
V: TRBV6-1

CDR3: ASSYLIARGAYEQY
J: TRBJ2-7
D: -
V: TRBV6-5

CDR3: ASSSEAGGPGRTGELF
J: TRBJ2-2
D: TRBD2
V: TRBV7-3

CDR3: ATSRDRGRNQPQH
J: TRBJ1-5
D: -
V: TRBV15

CDR3: ASSFLSGGRTGGLF
J: TRBJ2-2
D: TRBD2
V: TRBV7-2

CDR3: ASSQDLTRGTDTQY
J: TRBJ2-3
D: -
V: TRBV4-3

CDR3: ASGDTGCVYNEQF
J: TRBJ2-1
D: -
V: TRBV10-1

CDR3: ATRGQGNQPQH
J: TRBJ1-5
D: -
V: TRBV28

CDR3: ASSPDRGVYGYT
J: TRBJ1-2
D: TRBD1
V: TRBV6-1

CDR3: ASSPQGATTGELF
J: TRBJ2-2
D: TRBD1
V: TRBV5-1

CDR3: ASSGDRGVVGYT
J: TRBJ1-2
D: TRBD1
V: TRBV27

CDR3: ASSPGTSGGEQY
J: TRBJ2-5
D: TRBD2
V: TRBV11-3

CDR3: AWSAGGEQY
J: TRBJ2-7
D: TRBD1
V: TRBV30

CDR3: ATSPPTDHYGYT
J: TRBJ1-2
D: -
V: TRBV15

CDR3: ASTPEASGSNEQF
J: TRBJ2-1
D: TRBD2
V: TRBV2

CDR3: ASSVSGTGGYNEQF
J: TRBJ2-1
D: -
V: TRBV7-2

CDR3: ASSTTVSYEQY
J: -
D: -
V: TRBV5-1

CDR3: ASSSGTGMATNEKLF
J: TRBJ1-4
D: TRBD1
V: TRBV19

CDR3: ASSADRGEQY
J: -
D: TRBD1
V: TRBV6-1

CDR3: ASTPGLEPQH
J: TRBJ1-5
D: -
V: TRBV19